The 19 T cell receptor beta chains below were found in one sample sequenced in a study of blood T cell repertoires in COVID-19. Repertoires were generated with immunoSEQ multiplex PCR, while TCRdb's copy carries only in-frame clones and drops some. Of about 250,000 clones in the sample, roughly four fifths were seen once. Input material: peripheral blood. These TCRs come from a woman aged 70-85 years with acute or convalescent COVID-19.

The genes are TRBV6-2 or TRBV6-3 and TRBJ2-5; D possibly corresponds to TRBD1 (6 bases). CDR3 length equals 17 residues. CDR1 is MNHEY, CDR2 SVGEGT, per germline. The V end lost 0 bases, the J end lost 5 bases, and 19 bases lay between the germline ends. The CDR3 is CASSYSIGQGTGETQYF. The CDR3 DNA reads TGTGCCAGCAGTTACTCGATAGGTCAGGGGACCGGGGAGACCCAGTACTTC.

CDR3 bases: TGTGCCAGCAGCTTATCGCCCGCGGGGTCCTATGGCTACACCTTC. It specifies CASSLSPAGSYGYTF. This chain links TRBV7-9 with TRBJ1-2; D is unresolved. V lost 2 bases and J lost 4, with 14 bases in between. CDR1 and CDR2 (germline): SEHNR, FQNEAQ (reference sequence). The CDR3 is 15 amino acids.

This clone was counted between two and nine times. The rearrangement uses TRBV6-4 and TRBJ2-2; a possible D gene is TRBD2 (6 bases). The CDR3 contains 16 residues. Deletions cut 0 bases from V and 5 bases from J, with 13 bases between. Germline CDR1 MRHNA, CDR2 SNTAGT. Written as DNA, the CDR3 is TGTGCCAGCAGTGACTCTCTAGCGAGCGATACCGGGGAGCTGTTTTTT. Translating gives CASSDSLASDTGELFF.

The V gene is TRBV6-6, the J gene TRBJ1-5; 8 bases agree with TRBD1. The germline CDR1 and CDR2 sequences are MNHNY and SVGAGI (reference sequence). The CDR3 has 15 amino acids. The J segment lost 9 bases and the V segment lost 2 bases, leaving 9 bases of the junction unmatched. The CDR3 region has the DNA TGTGCCAGCAGTTACACAGGACAGGGTTCGGGGCCCCAGCATTTT. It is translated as CASSYTGQGSGPQHF.

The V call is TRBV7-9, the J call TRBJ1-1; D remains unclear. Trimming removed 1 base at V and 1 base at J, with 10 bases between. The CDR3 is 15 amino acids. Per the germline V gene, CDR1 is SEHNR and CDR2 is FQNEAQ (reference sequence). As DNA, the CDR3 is TGTGCCAGCAGCTTAGGCCTTTCCAGGAACACTGAAGCTTTCTTT. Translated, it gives CASSLGLSRNTEAFF. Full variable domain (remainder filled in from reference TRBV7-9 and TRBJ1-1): DTGVSQNPRHKITKRGQNVTFRCDPISEHNRLYWYRQTLGQGPEFLTYFQNEAQLEKSRLLSDRFSAERPKGSFSTLEIQRTEQGDSAMYLCASSLGLSRNTEAFFGQGTRLTVV.

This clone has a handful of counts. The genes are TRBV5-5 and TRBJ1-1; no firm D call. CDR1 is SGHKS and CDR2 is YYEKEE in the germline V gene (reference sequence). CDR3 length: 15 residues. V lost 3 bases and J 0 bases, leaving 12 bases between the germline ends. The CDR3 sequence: CASSSQILMNTEAFF. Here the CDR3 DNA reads TGTGCCAGCAGCTCTCAGATCTTAATGAACACTGAAGCTTTCTTT.

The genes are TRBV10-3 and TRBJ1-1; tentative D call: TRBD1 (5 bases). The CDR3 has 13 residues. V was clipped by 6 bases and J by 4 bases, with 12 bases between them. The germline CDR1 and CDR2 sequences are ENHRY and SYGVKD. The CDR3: CAIRSGPGTEAFF. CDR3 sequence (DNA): TGTGCCATCAGATCAGGGCCCGGCACTGAAGCTTTCTTT.

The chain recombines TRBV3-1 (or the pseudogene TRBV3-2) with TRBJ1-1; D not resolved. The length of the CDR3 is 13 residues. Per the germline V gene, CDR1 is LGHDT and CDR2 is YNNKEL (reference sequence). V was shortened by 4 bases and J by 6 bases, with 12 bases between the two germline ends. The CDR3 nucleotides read TGTGCCAGCAGCCCGAGGGAATTGGCTGAAGCTTTCTTT. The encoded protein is CASSPRELAEAFF.

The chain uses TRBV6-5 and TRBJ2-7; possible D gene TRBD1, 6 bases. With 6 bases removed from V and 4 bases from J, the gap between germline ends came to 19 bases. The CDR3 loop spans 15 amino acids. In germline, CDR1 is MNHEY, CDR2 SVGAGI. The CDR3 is CASRRTQGTGYEQYF. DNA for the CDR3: TGTGCCAGCAGACGGACTCAGGGGACGGGGTACGAGCAGTACTTC.

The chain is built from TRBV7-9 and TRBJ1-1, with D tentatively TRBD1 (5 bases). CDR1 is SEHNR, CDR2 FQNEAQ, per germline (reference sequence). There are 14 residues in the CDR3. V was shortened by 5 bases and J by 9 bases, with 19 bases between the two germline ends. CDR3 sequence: CASSAAGTTNKAFF. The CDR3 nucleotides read TGTGCCAGCAGCGCGGCCGGGACTACTAACAAAGCTTTCTTT.

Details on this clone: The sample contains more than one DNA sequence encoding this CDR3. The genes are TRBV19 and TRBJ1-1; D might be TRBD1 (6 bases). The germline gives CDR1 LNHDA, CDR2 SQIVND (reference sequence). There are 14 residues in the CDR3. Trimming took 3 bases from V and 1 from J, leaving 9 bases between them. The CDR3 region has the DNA TGTGCCAGTAGTATTCAGGGGCGGAACACTGAAGCTTTCTTT. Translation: CASSIQGRNTEAFF.

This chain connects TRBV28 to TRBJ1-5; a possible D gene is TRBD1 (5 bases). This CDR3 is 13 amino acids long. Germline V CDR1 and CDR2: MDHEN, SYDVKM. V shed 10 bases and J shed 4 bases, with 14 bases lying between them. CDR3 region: CATQWGRNQPQHF. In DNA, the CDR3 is TGTGCCACCCAATGGGGGAGGAATCAGCCCCAGCATTTT.

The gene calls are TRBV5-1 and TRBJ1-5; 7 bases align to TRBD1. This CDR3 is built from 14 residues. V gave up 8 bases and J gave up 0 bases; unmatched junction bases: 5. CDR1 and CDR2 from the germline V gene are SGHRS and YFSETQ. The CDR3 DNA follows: TGCGCCAGTTCGACAGGGTTTAGCAATCAGCCCCAGCATTTT. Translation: CASSTGFSNQPQHF.

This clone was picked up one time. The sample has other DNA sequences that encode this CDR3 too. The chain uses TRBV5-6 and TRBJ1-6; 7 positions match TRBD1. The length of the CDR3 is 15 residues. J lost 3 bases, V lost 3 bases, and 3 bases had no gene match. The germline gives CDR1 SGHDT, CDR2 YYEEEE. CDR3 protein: CASSYRDSYNSPLHF. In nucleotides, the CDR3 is TGTGCCAGCAGCTACCGGGACAGCTATAATTCACCCCTCCACTTT.

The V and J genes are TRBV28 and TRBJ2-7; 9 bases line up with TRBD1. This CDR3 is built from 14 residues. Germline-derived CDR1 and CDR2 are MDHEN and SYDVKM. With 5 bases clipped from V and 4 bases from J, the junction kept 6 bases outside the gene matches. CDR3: CASSQEGQGYEQYF. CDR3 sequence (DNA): TGTGCCAGCAGTCAAGAGGGACAGGGTTACGAGCAGTACTTC.

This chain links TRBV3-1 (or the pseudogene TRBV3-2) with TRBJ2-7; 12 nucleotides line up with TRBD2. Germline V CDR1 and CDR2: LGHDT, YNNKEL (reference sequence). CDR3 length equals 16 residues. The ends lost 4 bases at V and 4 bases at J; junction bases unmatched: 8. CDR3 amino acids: CASSPSGGAKGYEQYF. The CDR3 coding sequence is TGTGCCAGCAGCCCTAGCGGGGGGGCCAAAGGTTACGAGCAGTACTTC.

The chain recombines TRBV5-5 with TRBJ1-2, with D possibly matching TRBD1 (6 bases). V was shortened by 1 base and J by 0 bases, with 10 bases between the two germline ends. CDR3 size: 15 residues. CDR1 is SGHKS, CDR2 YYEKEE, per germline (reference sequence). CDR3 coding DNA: TGTGCCAGCAGCTTGCAGGGGAACACTAACTATGGCTACACCTTC. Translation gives CASSLQGNTNYGYTF.

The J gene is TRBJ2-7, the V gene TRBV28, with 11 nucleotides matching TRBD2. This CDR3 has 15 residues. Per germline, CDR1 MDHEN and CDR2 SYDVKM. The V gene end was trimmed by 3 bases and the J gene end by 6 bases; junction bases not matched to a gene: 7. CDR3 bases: TGTGCCAGCAGTTTGTCCGGTCTAGCGGGGGGCGAGCAGTACTTC. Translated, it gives CASSLSGLAGGEQYF. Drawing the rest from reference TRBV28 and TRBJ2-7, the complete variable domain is DVKVTQSSRYLVKRTGEKVFLECVQDMDHENMFWYRQDPGLGLRLIYFSYDVKMKEKGDIPEGYSVSREKKERFSLILESASTNQTSMYLCASSLSGLAGGEQYFGPGTRLTVT.

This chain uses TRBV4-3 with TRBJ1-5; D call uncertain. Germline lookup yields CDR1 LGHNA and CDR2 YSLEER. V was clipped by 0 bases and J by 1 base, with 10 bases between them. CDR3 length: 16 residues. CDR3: CASSQDMGRSNQPQHF. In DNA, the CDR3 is TGCGCCAGCAGCCAAGATATGGGGAGAAGCAATCAGCCCCAGCATTTT.